This T cell receptor (beta chain) was retrieved from a study of shared clonotypes between healthy human individuals. Measured with immunoSEQ multiplex PCR; TCRdb has only the in-frame clones, and not every one. This sample yields about 490,000 clones, of which 78% are seen a single time; approximately 12% belongs to the top ten. This TCR came from a middle-aged woman in good health. Some clones in this sample may be carry-over from other donors' samples. Sequenced material: PBMCs.

CDR3 amino acids: CSVDPWGETQYF. DNA of the CDR3: TGCAGCGTTGATCCCTGGGGAGAGACCCAGTACTTC. The chain uses TRBV29-1 and TRBJ2-5; D gene ambiguous. V shed 3 bases and J shed 4 bases, with 9 bases lying between them. The germline gives CDR1 SQVTM, CDR2 ANQGSEA. The CDR3 is 12 amino acids.